This T cell receptor beta chain was recovered during a study of vaccination effects on CD4 cells after COVID-19. Study-wide results and limits: Early post-infection timepoints were missing from the study, which also had few convalescent patients. Cross-reactivity toward common cold coronaviruses was confined to only 1 of 255 vaccine-induced clones in healthy vaccinees.

About this clone itself: What it binds is not known.

Germline CDR1 and CDR2: MNHEY and SVGEGT. This CDR3 has 19 amino acids. V was clipped by 4 bases and J by 0 bases; unmatched bases: 6. The assay was immunoSEQ multiplex PCR, and TCRdb's table has in-frame clones only and misses some. The data hold 20,000 to 25,000 clones, with roughly 73% observed a single time. Ahead of sequencing, the ViraFEST assay grew antigen-specific CD4+ T cells using viral peptide pools. Investigators separated out CD4+ T cells once less than 11 days of culture had passed. Absence of prior SARS-CoV-2 infection characterized the vaccine recipients, who showed negative nucleocapsid antibodies.

The clonotype comes from a human donor who received a COVID-19 vaccine. The material was CD4+ T cells from PBMCs cultured with HCoV-NL63 spike peptides, obtained before COVID-19 vaccination. This chain joins TRBV6-2 or TRBV6-3 and TRBJ2-1; 16 nucleotides align to TRBD2. The CDR3 sequence: CASSSRGTSGGGSYNEQFF. The DNA for the CDR3 is TGTGCCAGCAGTTCCCGAGGGACTAGCGGGGGGGGCTCCTACAATGAGCAGTTCTTC.